The source of this T cell receptor (beta chain) is a study of OX40 agonist ivuxolimab in advanced cancers. Findings and caveats of the study: The study observed clonal expansion of CD4+ and CD8+ blood T cells by week 6 at 0.1 to 3.0 mg/kg.

Germline values: CDR1 MGHDK, CDR2 SYGVNS. This CDR3 has 12 amino acids. Between the trimmed V and J ends, which lost 7 bases and 1 base, there was a span of 7 bases. Some clones are missing from TCRdb's copy, which holds only in-frame ones; the method was immunoSEQ multiplex PCR. The table has some 100,000 clones, 90% to 95% seen once. Autoimmune disease history or systemic immunosuppression excluded patients. In regard to this clone: Its antigen remains unknown.

The origin of this receptor is an adult with an advanced solid tumor such as melanoma, head and neck, liver or kidney cancer. This rearrangement joins TRBV25-1 to TRBJ1-1; D is uncertain. The sequencing here drew on CD4+ or CD8+ T cells sorted from blood, taken in a trial of the OX40 agonist ivuxolimab. CDR3 sequence reads: CASIRGNTEAFF. CDR3 DNA: TGTGCCAGCATCCGAGGGAACACTGAAGCTTTCTTT.